A single sample is the source of the 24 T cell receptor beta chains below, sequenced in a study of shared clonotypes between healthy human individuals. The protocol was immunoSEQ multiplex PCR, while the TCRdb copy is restricted to in-frame clones and leaves out a portion. The table lists roughly 770,000 clones, around 96% of them singletons. Only CD45RO-negative cells positively selected for CCR7 counted as naive CD8 cells, so terminally differentiated effector memory CD45RA+ cells were excluded. The specimen was naive CD8+ T cells sorted from blood. Receptor source: a man aged 25 to 40 in good health.

This clone was recorded once. The rearrangement uses TRBV6-1 and TRBJ2-7, with 8 bases aligning to TRBD2. The CDR3 is 13 amino acids. Germline CDR1 and CDR2: MNHNS and SASEGT. Trimming cost V 10 bases and J 5 bases; bases outside gene matches: 10. CDR3 DNA sequence: TGTGCCACCAAGACGGGGGGGCCCAACGAGCAGTACTTC. Protein product: CATKTGGPNEQYF.

This chain joins TRBV29-1 and TRBJ2-1, with 8 bases identical to TRBD2. The V gene's germline CDR1 is SQVTM and CDR2 ANQGSEA. The CDR3 extends over 12 amino acids. V shed 4 bases and J 9 bases; nucleotides not matched to a gene: 5. CDR3 amino acids: CSVVAGSGEQFF. The CDR3 DNA reads as TGCAGCGTTGTAGCGGGATCAGGTGAGCAGTTCTTC.

The V gene is TRBV18, the J gene TRBJ1-1; a possible D gene is TRBD1 (6 bases). The CDR3 sequence is 14 residues long. Germline V gene data show CDR1 as KGHSH and CDR2 as LQKENI. Between the trimmed V and J ends, which lost 0 bases and 3 bases, there was a span of 8 bases. CDR3 region: CASSPPTGYTEAFF. The CDR3 nucleotides are TGTGCCAGCTCACCACCGACAGGATACACTGAAGCTTTCTTT.

This clone showed up just a few times. V is TRBV2 and J is TRBJ2-1; D may be TRBD2 (7 bases). Germline lookup yields CDR1 SNHLY and CDR2 FYNNEI. The CDR3 runs 16 residues. The ends were cut back, 0 bases at V and 12 bases at J, with 21 bases in the middle. The CDR3 nucleotides are TGTGCCAGCAGTGAAGCGGTACAGGGACACGGGAGGAGGCAGTTCTTC. Its protein product is CASSEAVQGHGRRQFF.

J is TRBJ2-2 and V is TRBV28, with D perhaps TRBD1 (6 bases). The V and J ends lost 6 bases and 5 bases respectively, with 19 bases between them. The germline gives CDR1 MDHEN, CDR2 SYDVKM. The CDR3 extends over 16 amino acids. The CDR3 coding sequence is TGTGCCAGCAGATGGCCTCGGACAGACACTACCGGGGAGCTGTTTTTT. Translation: CASRWPRTDTTGELFF.

This chain connects TRBV2 to TRBJ2-3; TRBD2 agrees at 7 bases. The CDR3 spans 16 residues. V lost 3 bases and J lost 4; bases outside the gene matches: 10. The germline V gene has CDR1 SNHLY and CDR2 FYNNEI. CDR3 nucleotide sequence: TGTGCCAGCAGTGATGGGGACTATGGACCTGCAGATACGCAGTATTTT. Protein sequence: CASSDGDYGPADTQYF.

The V call is TRBV30, the J call TRBJ2-2; 7 positions match TRBD2. Per germline, CDR1 GTSNPN and CDR2 SVGIG (reference sequence). The CDR3 is 15 amino acids. V gave up 5 bases and J gave up 6 bases; unmatched junction bases: 12. Here the CDR3 reads CAWAGTNYDSGELFF. The CDR3 DNA sequence: TGTGCCTGGGCCGGGACTAACTATGATTCCGGGGAGCTGTTTTTT. Complete variable domain (other parts from reference TRBV30 and TRBJ2-2): SQTIHQWPATLVQPVGSPLSLECTVEGTSNPNLYWYRQAAGRGLQLLFYSVGIGQISSEVPQNLSASRPQDRQFILSSKKLLLSDSGFYLCAWAGTNYDSGELFFGEGSRLTVL.

The chain combines TRBV19 with TRBJ2-1; possible D gene TRBD2, 6 bases. Between the trimmed V and J ends, which lost 10 bases and 3 bases, there was a span of 19 bases. This CDR3 comprises 15 residues. The germline gives CDR1 LNHDA, CDR2 SQIVND (reference sequence). CDR3: CATSWVAEIYNEQFF. The CDR3 DNA sequence: TGTGCCACGTCGTGGGTAGCGGAAATCTACAATGAGCAGTTCTTC.

V is TRBV27 and J is TRBJ2-3; no definite D call. The CDR3 has 15 residues. V was clipped by 3 bases and J by 4 bases, with 14 bases between them. The germline gives CDR1 MNHEY, CDR2 SMNVEV (reference sequence). Written as DNA, the CDR3 is TGTGCCAGCAGTTTTGTGGTGGCAGGCCCAGATACGCAGTATTTT. This sequence encodes CASSFVVAGPDTQYF.

The rearrangement links TRBV5-1 to TRBJ2-1; 7 bases line up with TRBD2. V shed 0 bases, J shed 6 bases, and the junction held 3 bases outside the gene matches. The CDR3 is 14 residues long. CDR1 and CDR2 from the germline V gene are SGHRS and YFSETQ. The CDR3 nucleotides read TGCGCCAGCAGCTTGGGGGCGGGAGCCAATGAGCAGTTCTTC. It yields the protein CASSLGAGANEQFF.

This clone was observed once. The chain recombines TRBV29-1 with TRBJ2-1; TRBD2 agrees at 8 bases. The V gene's germline CDR1 is SQVTM and CDR2 ANQGSEA. The CDR3 totals 14 residues. Germline trimming cut 2 bases from V and 9 bases from J; bases unmatched to any gene: 9. CDR3 sequence: CSVELAGFNSEQFF. Written as DNA, the CDR3 is TGCAGCGTTGAATTAGCGGGGTTCAACAGTGAGCAGTTCTTC.

The chain combines TRBV5-1 with TRBJ2-6; 9 nucleotides agree with TRBD1. The CDR3 consists of 16 residues. Trimming at V came to 4 bases and at J to 2 bases, leaving 4 bases not matched to a gene. Germline CDR1 is SGHRS and CDR2 is YFSETQ. CDR3 region: CASSPTGGTGANVLTF. In nucleotides, the CDR3 is TGCGCCAGCAGCCCGACAGGGGGAACTGGGGCCAACGTCCTGACTTTC.

The table lists this clone with a count of one. The chain recombines TRBV6-1 with TRBJ2-7; no clear D. The V gene lost 3 bases and the J gene lost 5 bases, with 8 bases spanning the gap. Per germline, CDR1 MNHNS and CDR2 SASEGT. The CDR3 has 12 residues. The CDR3 DNA follows: TGTGCCAGCAGTGACATTCTAGACGAGCAGTACTTC. Protein product: CASSDILDEQYF.

The chain employs TRBV9 and TRBJ2-3; 7 positions match TRBD2. The CDR3 extends over 15 amino acids. J was trimmed by 4 bases and V by 0 bases; bases with no gene match: 5. From germline, CDR1 is SGDLS and CDR2 YYNGEE. CDR3 loop: CASSVGGGRSDTQYF. The CDR3 nucleotides read TGTGCCAGCAGCGTAGGAGGCGGGAGATCAGATACGCAGTATTTT.

The rearrangement joins TRBV27 to TRBJ1-3, with unresolved D. V lost 8 bases, J lost 5 bases, and 7 bases lay in between. The V gene's germline CDR1 is MNHEY and CDR2 SMNVEV (reference sequence). CDR3 length: 11 amino acids. The CDR3 reads CASWERNTIYF. CDR3 coding DNA: TGTGCCAGCTGGGAAAGAAACACCATATATTTT.

The rearrangement links TRBV13 to TRBJ2-7; 7 bases map to TRBD2. CDR1 is PRHDT and CDR2 is FYEKMQ in the germline V gene (reference sequence). Unmatched junction bases numbered 6, after V lost 2 bases and J lost 2 bases. The length of the CDR3 is 15 residues. The CDR3 coding sequence is TGTGCCAGCAGCTTATTTAGCGGGCCTACCTACGAGCAGTACTTC. Protein sequence: CASSLFSGPTYEQYF.

The chain has TRBV28 and TRBJ2-1; D perhaps matches TRBD2 (6 bases). The CDR3 covers 15 residues. V was cut by 6 bases and J by 8 bases, with 20 bases left in between. Germline CDR1 is MDHEN and CDR2 is SYDVKM. CDR3: CASRSPGEFNHEQFF. In DNA form, the CDR3 reads TGTGCCAGCAGGTCACCGGGGGAGTTCAACCATGAGCAGTTCTTC.

The chain couples TRBV14 to TRBJ2-7, with 8 bases lining up with TRBD2. This CDR3 has 14 residues. Germline V gene data show CDR1 as SGHDN and CDR2 as FVKESK. V shed 4 bases and J 4 bases; nucleotides not matched to a gene: 6. CDR3 coding DNA: TGTGCCAGCAGCCTGCCGGGACTAGGTTACGAGCAGTACTTC. Translating it yields CASSLPGLGYEQYF.

This chain uses TRBV27 with TRBJ2-1; 10 bases fit TRBD2. Germline CDR1 reads MNHEY; CDR2 reads SMNVEV (reference sequence). V gave up 4 bases and J gave up 4 bases; unmatched junction bases: 4. CDR3 length: 15 residues. The CDR3 bases are TGTGCCAGCAGTTCGGGACTAGCGAAGTACAATGAGCAGTTCTTC. Encoded protein: CASSSGLAKYNEQFF.

The chain joins TRBV11-1 to TRBJ2-6; 9 nucleotides agree with TRBD1. Germline V CDR1 and CDR2: SGHAT, FQDESV (reference sequence). With 6 bases clipped from V and 1 base from J, the junction kept 7 bases outside the gene matches. There are 17 residues in the CDR3. CDR3: CASSPGTGWSGANVLTF. In DNA form, the CDR3 reads TGTGCCAGCAGTCCCGGGACAGGGTGGTCTGGGGCCAACGTCCTGACTTTC.

The chain couples TRBV23-1 to TRBJ1-5; D is unclear. TRBV23-1 is placed among ORFs of uncertain function. The V end lost 6 bases, the J end lost 0 bases, and 21 bases lay between the germline ends. The CDR3 consists of 18 residues. The CDR3, as DNA: TGCGCCAGCAGCCCAAGCAAGGTTTCGCCGGATAGCAATCAGCCCCAGCATTTT. Protein sequence: CASSPSKVSPDSNQPQHF.

This clone was detected only once. The chain recombines TRBV5-4 with TRBJ1-2; 7 positions agree with TRBD1. CDR1 and CDR2 from the germline V gene are SGHNT and YYREEE (reference sequence). J lost 7 bases, V lost 0 bases, and 3 bases had no gene match. The CDR3 length is 13 residues. The CDR3 sequence: CASSLEGQTGYTF. The CDR3 DNA sequence: TGTGCCAGCAGCTTGGAGGGACAGACTGGCTACACCTTC. Full variable domain (outside the CDR3, taken from reference TRBV5-4 and TRBJ1-2): ETGVTQSPTHLIKTRGQQVTLRCSSQSGHNTVSWYQQALGQGPQFIFQYYREEENGRGNFPPRFSGLQFPNYSSELNVNALELDDSALYLCASSLEGQTGYTFGSGTRLTVV.

This clone has only one observation. The chain links TRBV5-1 to TRBJ2-1; 9 positions agree with TRBD1. The CDR3 runs to 19 residues. Per the germline V gene, CDR1 is SGHRS and CDR2 is YFSETQ. V was pared by 4 bases and J by 3 bases, with 17 bases of the junction left unmatched. This CDR3 reads CASSQFGPTGGGIYNEQFF. The CDR3 DNA reads TGCGCCAGCAGCCAATTCGGCCCCACAGGGGGCGGGATCTACAATGAGCAGTTCTTC.

This clone has just one count. The chain joins TRBV28 to TRBJ1-3, with D possibly matching TRBD1 (5 bases). CDR1 and CDR2 (germline): MDHEN, SYDVKM. CDR3 size: 16 residues. With 5 bases removed from V and 6 bases from J, the gap between germline ends came to 20 bases. The CDR3 reads CASSPRVGPVLNTIYF. CDR3 sequence (DNA): TGTGCCAGCAGTCCCAGGGTCGGCCCCGTCTTAAACACCATATATTTT.